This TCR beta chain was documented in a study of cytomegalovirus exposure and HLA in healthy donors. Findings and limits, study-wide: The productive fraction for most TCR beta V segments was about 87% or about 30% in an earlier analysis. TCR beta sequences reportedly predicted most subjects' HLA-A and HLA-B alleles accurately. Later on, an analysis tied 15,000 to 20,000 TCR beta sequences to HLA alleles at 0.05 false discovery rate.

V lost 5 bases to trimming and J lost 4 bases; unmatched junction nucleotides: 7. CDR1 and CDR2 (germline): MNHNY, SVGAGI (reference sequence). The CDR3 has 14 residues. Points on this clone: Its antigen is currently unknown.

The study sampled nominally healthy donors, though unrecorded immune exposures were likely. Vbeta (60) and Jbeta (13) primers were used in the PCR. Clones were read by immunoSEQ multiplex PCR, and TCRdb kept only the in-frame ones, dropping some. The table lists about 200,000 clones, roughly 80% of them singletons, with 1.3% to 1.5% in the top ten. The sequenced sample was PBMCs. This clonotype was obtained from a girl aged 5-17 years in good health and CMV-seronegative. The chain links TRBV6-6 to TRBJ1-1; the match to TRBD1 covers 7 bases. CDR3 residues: CASSLRQGTTEAFF. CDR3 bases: TGTGCCAGCAGTCTCAGACAGGGTACCACTGAAGCTTTCTTT.